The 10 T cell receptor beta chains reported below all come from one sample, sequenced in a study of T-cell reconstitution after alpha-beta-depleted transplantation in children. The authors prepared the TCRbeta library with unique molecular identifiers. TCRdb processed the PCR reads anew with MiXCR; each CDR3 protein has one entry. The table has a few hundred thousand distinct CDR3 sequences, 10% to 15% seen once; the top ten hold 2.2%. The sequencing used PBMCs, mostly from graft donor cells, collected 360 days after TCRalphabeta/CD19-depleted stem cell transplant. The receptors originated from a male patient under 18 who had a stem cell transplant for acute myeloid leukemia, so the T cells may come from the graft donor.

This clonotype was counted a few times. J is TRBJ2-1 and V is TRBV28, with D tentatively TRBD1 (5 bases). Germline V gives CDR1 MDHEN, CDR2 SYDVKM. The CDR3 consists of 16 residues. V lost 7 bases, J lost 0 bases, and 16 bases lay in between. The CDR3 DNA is TGTGCCAGCAACGAACAGGCGGCGAGCTCCTACAATGAGCAGTTCTTC. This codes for CASNEQAASSYNEQFF.

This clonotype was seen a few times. Here the CDR3 reads CASSLVGRAYYEQYF. As DNA, the CDR3 is TGCGCCAGCAGCTTGGTGGGCAGAGCTTACTACGAGCAGTACTTC. The rearrangement links TRBV5-1 to TRBJ2-7; no clear D gene. Germline CDR1 is SGHRS and CDR2 is YFSETQ. There are 15 residues in the CDR3. Trimming stripped 0 bases from V and 3 bases from J, with 13 bases between.

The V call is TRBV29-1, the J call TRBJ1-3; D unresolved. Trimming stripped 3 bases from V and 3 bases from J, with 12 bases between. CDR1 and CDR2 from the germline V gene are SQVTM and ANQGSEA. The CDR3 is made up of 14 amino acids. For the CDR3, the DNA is TGCAGCGTTGACCGGGCCACTGGTGGAAACACCATATATTTT. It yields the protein CSVDRATGGNTIYF.

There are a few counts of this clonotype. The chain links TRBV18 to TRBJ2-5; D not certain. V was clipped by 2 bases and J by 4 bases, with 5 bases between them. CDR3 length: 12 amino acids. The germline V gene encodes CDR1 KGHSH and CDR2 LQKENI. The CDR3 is CASSPGIETQYF. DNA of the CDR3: TGTGCCAGCTCACCAGGGATAGAGACCCAGTACTTC.

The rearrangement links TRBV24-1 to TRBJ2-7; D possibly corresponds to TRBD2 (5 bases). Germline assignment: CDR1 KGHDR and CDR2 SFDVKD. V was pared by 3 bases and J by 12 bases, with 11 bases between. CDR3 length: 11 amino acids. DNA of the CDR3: TGTGCCACCAGTGATCTCGGGAAAGCGTACTTC. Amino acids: CATSDLGKAYF.

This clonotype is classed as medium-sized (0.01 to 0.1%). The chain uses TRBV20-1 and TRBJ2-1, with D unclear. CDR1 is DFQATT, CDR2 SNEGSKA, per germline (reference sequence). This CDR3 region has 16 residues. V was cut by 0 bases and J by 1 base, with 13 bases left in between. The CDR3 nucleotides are TGCAGTGCTAGAGATCTGGGTACTCTTTCCTACAATGAGCAGTTCTTC. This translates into CSARDLGTLSYNEQFF.

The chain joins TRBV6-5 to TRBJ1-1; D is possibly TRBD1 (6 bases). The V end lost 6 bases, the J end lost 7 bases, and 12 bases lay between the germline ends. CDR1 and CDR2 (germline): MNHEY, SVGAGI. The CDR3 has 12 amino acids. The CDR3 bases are TGTGCCAGCAGCCTTACAGGGATTGAAGCTTTCTTT. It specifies CASSLTGIEAFF.

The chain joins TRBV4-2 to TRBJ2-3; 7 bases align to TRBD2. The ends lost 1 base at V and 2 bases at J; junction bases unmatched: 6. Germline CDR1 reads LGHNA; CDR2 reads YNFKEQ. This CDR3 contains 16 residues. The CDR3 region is CASSQVSAGATDTQYF. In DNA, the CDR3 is TGTGCCAGCAGCCAAGTTTCGGCGGGAGCCACAGATACGCAGTATTTT.

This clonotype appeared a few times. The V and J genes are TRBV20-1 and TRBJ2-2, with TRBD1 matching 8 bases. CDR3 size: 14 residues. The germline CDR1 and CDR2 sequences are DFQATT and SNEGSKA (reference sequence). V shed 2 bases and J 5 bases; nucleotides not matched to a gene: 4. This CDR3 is CSARQGALTGELFF. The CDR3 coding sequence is TGCAGTGCTAGACAGGGGGCGCTGACCGGGGAGCTGTTTTTT.

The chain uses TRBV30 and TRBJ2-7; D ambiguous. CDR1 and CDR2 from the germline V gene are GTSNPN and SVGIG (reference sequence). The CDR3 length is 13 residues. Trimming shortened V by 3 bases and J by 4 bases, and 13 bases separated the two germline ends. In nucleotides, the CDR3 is TGTGCCTGGAGCGAACAGATAATATACGAGCAGTACTTC. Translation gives CAWSEQIIYEQYF.